These T cell receptor beta chains were read from a single sample in a study of blood T cell repertoires in COVID-19. Produced via immunoSEQ multiplex PCR; TCRdb's table is partial and in-frame only. Here the sample spans 330,000 or so clones, roughly nine tenths being singletons. Source material: peripheral blood. Receptors originate from a woman aged 55-70 years with COVID-19, enrolled during active disease. Each CDR3 is given with its conserved first and last residue. D genes are given only for firm matches. Size is omitted from some rows. Given values are once, few, many or a class for expanded clones.

j_call: TRBJ1-2; clone_size: .; d_call: .; v_call: TRBV10-3; cdr3_aa: CAISAQFSSALGYTF; cdr3_nt: TGTGCCATCAGCGCCCAGTTCTCGTCCGCCCTTGGCTACACCTTC
j_call: TRBJ1-5; clone_size: .; d_call: .; v_call: TRBV6-4; cdr3_aa: CASSEPHQHRVLNQPQHF; cdr3_nt: TGTGCCAGCAGTGAACCTCACCAGCACAGGGTCCTCAATCAGCCCCAGCATTTT
j_call: TRBJ1-2; clone_size: .; d_call: .; v_call: TRBV28; cdr3_aa: CASSLRTDYGYTF; cdr3_nt: TGTGCCAGCAGTCTGAGGACTGATTATGGCTACACCTTC
j_call: TRBJ1-2; clone_size: .; d_call: TRBD1; v_call: TRBV7-2; cdr3_aa: CASGVRDRGGYTF; cdr3_nt: TGTGCCAGCGGCGTTCGGGACAGGGGTGGCTACACCTTC
j_call: TRBJ2-3; clone_size: .; d_call: .; v_call: TRBV19; cdr3_aa: CASSIELNRVVDTQYF; cdr3_nt: TGTGCCAGTAGTATAGAACTGAACAGGGTTGTTGATACGCAGTATTTT
j_call: TRBJ2-7; clone_size: .; d_call: .; v_call: TRBV2; cdr3_aa: CASSVRGVSYEQYF; cdr3_nt: TGTGCCAGCAGTGTCCGGGGTGTCTCCTACGAGCAGTACTTC
j_call: TRBJ1-4; clone_size: .; d_call: .; v_call: TRBV5-1; cdr3_aa: CASSLGLREIKLFF; cdr3_nt: TGCGCCAGCAGCTTGGGGTTGAGGGAGATCAAACTGTTTTTT
j_call: TRBJ2-3; clone_size: .; d_call: .; v_call: TRBV7-3; cdr3_aa: CASSLNSGSQDTQYF; cdr3_nt: TGTGCCAGCAGCTTAAATTCGGGGAGCCAAGATACGCAGTATTTT
j_call: TRBJ2-3; clone_size: .; d_call: .; v_call: TRBV9; cdr3_aa: CASSVTSGGGDTQYF; cdr3_nt: TGTGCCAGCAGCGTAACCTCCGGGGGAGGTGATACGCAGTATTTT
j_call: TRBJ1-5; clone_size: .; d_call: .; v_call: TRBV5-5; cdr3_aa: CASSFRQGNQPQHF; cdr3_nt: TGTGCCAGCAGCTTCCGGCAGGGCAATCAGCCCCAGCATTTT
j_call: TRBJ1-2; clone_size: .; d_call: .; v_call: TRBV7-9; cdr3_aa: CASSLEEGKRYYGYTF; cdr3_nt: TGTGCCAGCAGCTTAGAGGAGGGGAAACGATACTATGGCTACACCTTC
j_call: TRBJ2-1; clone_size: .; d_call: .; v_call: TRBV4-2; cdr3_aa: CASSQGRGTSYNEQFF; cdr3_nt: TGTGCCAGCAGCCAAGGTAGGGGTACCTCCTACAATGAGCAGTTCTTC
j_call: TRBJ1-1; clone_size: .; d_call: .; v_call: TRBV4-2; cdr3_aa: CASSQGGGSGDTEAFF; cdr3_nt: TGTGCCAGCAGCCAAGGCGGGGGATCAGGCGACACTGAAGCTTTCTTT
j_call: TRBJ1-2; clone_size: .; d_call: .; v_call: TRBV7-2; cdr3_aa: CASSLAAGPNYGYTF; cdr3_nt: TGTGCCAGCAGCTTAGCGGCGGGACCGAACTATGGCTACACCTTC
j_call: TRBJ1-2; clone_size: .; d_call: .; v_call: TRBV5-6; cdr3_aa: CASSFEREANYGYTF; cdr3_nt: TGTGCCAGCAGCTTTGAAAGGGAGGCCAACTATGGCTACACCTTC
j_call: TRBJ2-2; clone_size: .; d_call: .; v_call: TRBV11-3; cdr3_aa: CASSLDRFTGELFF; cdr3_nt: TGTGCCAGCAGCTTAGATCGGTTCACCGGGGAGCTGTTTTTT
j_call: TRBJ1-5; clone_size: .; d_call: .; v_call: TRBV21-1; cdr3_aa: CAQEGGVRGRPQHF; cdr3_nt: TGTGCCCAAGAGGGAGGAGTAAGAGGGAGGCCCCAGCATTTT
j_call: TRBJ1-1; clone_size: once; d_call: .; v_call: TRBV2; cdr3_aa: CASSVVRQGTEAFF; cdr3_nt: TGTGCCAGCAGTGTCGTCAGGCAGGGCACTGAAGCTTTCTTT
j_call: TRBJ1-4; clone_size: few; d_call: TRBD1; v_call: TRBV28; cdr3_aa: CASRPGQGDEKLFF; cdr3_nt: TGTGCCAGCAGACCGGGACAGGGGGATGAAAAACTGTTTTTT
j_call: TRBJ1-2; clone_size: once; d_call: .; v_call: TRBV2; cdr3_aa: CASSEGAGLNYGYTF; cdr3_nt: TGTGCCAGCAGTGAAGGGGCAGGGCTTAACTATGGCTACACCTTC
j_call: TRBJ2-1; clone_size: once; d_call: TRBD2; v_call: TRBV9; cdr3_aa: CASSVAGGTYNEQFF; cdr3_nt: TGTGCCAGCAGCGTAGCGGGGGGAACCTACAATGAGCAGTTCTTC
j_call: TRBJ2-5; clone_size: .; d_call: .; v_call: TRBV7-2; cdr3_aa: CASSSSRGQETQYF; cdr3_nt: TGTGCCAGCAGCTCCAGCAGGGGCCAAGAGACCCAGTACTTC
j_call: TRBJ2-2; clone_size: .; d_call: .; v_call: TRBV18; cdr3_aa: CASSPRRETGELFF; cdr3_nt: TGTGCCAGCTCACCCCGGAGGGAAACCGGGGAGCTGTTTTTT